This T cell receptor (beta chain) was obtained from a study of Ad26.COV2.S vaccination and SARS-CoV-2 variants. Across the whole study: In the COV1001 trial, the donor was in the Ad26.COV2.S arm. Once or twice, 56 days apart, Ad26.COV2.S was delivered intramuscularly.

The repertoire was sequenced with immunoSEQ multiplex PCR; TCRdb's copy has only in-frame clones and lacks some. Of around 300,000 clones in the sample, approximately 86% are singletons; the top ten hold roughly a tenth. Indicated treatment: around 19 received Ad26.COV2.S at low or high dose, single or two shots; roughly 5 received placebo; per-sample allocation not given. At day 63 after the first vaccine or placebo injection, samples were drawn. Donation came from an adult in Boston who was aged 18-55 years. Expressing Wuhan-strain SARS-CoV-2 spike, an Ad26 vector served as the vaccine. CDR1 and CDR2 from the germline V gene are WSHSY and SAAADI. V was shortened by 6 bases and J by 0 bases, with 12 bases between the two germline ends. CDR3 size: 14 residues.

The chain uses TRBV10-2 and TRBJ2-7; possible D gene TRBD2, 6 bases. This sequence originates from a person aged 18-65 years who received the Ad26.COV2.S COVID-19 vaccine or a placebo. This specimen consisted of peripheral blood, obtained in a trial of Ad26.COV2.S vaccine versus placebo. The DNA of the CDR3 is TGCGCCAGCAGCGCCGCGGGGATCTCCTACGAGCAGTACTTC. Protein product: CASSAAGISYEQYF.